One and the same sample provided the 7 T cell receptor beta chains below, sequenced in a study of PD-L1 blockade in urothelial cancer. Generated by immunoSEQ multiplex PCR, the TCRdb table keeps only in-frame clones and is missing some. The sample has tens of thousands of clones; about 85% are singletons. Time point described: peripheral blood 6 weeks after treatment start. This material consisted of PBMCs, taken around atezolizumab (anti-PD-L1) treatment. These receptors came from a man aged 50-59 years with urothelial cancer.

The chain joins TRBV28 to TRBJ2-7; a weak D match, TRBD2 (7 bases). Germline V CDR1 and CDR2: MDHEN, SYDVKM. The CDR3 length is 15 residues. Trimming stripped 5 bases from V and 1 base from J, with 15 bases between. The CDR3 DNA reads TGTGCCAGCAGTGGAGGGGGGGTTCTTTCCTACGAGCAGTACTTC. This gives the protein CASSGGGVLSYEQYF.

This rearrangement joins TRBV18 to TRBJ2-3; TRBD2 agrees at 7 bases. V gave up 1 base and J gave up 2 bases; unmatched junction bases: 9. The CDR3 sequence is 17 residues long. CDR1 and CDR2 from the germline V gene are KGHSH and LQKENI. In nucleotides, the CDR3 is TGTGCCAGCTCACCACGTCTCGGGACTACAAACACAGATACGCAGTATTTT. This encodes CASSPRLGTTNTDTQYF.

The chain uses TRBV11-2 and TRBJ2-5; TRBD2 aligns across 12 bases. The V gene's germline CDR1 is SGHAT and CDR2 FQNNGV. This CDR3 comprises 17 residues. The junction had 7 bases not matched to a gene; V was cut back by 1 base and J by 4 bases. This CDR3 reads CASSLVPLAGGAETQYF. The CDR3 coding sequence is TGTGCCAGCAGCTTAGTTCCCCTAGCGGGGGGGGCAGAGACCCAGTACTTC.

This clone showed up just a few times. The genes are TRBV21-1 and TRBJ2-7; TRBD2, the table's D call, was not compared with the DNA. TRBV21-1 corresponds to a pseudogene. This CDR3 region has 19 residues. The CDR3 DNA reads TGTGCCAGCAGCAAAGACGGCGGGGGCTGCGGCATAAGGTTTACCGAGCAGTACTTC. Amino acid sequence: CASSKDGGGCGIRFTEQYF.

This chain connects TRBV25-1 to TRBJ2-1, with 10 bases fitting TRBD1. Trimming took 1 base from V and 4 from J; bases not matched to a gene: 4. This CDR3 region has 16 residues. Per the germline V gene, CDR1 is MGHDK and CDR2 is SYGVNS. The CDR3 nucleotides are TGTGCCAGCAGTGAATCAGGGACAGGGGTTTACAATGAGCAGTTCTTC. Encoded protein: CASSESGTGVYNEQFF. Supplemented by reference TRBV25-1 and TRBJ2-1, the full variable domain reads EADIYQTPRYLVIGTGKKITLECSQTMGHDKMYWYQQDPGMELHLIHYSYGVNSTEKGDLSSESTVSRIRTEHFPLTLESARPSHTSQYLCASSESGTGVYNEQFFGPGTRLTVL.

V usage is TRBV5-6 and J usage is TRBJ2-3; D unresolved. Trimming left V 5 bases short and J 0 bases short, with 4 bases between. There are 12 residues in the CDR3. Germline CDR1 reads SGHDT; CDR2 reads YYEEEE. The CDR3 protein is CASSRSTDTQYF. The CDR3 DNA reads TGTGCCAGCAGTCGTAGCACAGATACGCAGTATTTT.

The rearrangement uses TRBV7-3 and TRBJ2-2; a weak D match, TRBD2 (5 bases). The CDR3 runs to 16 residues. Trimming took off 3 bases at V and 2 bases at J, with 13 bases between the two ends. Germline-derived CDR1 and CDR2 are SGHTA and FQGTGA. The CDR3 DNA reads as TGTGCCAGCAGCTTTGAGAGACTACCTAACACCGGGGAGCTGTTTTTT. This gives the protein CASSFERLPNTGELFF.